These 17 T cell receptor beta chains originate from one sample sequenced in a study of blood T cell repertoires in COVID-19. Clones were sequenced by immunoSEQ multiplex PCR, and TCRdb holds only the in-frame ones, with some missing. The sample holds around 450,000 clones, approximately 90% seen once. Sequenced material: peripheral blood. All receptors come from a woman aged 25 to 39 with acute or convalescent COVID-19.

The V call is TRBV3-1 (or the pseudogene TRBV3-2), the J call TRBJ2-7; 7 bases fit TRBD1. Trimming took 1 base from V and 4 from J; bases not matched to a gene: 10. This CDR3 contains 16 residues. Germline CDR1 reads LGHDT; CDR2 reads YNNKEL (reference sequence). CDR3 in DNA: TGTGCCAGCAGCCAAGGTTTGAGACAGGGTTATTACGAGCAGTACTTC. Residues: CASSQGLRQGYYEQYF.

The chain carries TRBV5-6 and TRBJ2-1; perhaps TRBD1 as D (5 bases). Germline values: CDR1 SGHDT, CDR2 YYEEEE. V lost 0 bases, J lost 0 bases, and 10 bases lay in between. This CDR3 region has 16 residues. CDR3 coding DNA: TGTGCCAGCAGCTTGGGACAGATTAGCTCCTACAATGAGCAGTTCTTC. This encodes CASSLGQISSYNEQFF.

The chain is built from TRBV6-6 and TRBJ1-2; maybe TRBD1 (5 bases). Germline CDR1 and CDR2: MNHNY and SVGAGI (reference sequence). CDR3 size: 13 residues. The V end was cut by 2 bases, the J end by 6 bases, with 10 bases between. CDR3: CASSYDSVDGYTF. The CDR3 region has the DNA TGTGCCAGCAGTTACGACAGTGTTGATGGCTACACCTTC.

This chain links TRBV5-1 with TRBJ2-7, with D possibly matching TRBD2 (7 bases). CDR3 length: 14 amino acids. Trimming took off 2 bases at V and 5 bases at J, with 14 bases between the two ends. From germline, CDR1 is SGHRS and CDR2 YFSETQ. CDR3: CASSLGGGGNEQYF. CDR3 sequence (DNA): TGCGCCAGCAGCTTAGGGGGGGGCGGCAACGAGCAGTACTTC.

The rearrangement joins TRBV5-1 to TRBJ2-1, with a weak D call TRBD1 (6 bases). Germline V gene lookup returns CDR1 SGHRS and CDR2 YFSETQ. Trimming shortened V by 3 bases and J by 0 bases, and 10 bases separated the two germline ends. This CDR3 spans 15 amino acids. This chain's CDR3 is CASSWDIGSYNEQFF. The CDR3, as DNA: TGCGCCAGCAGCTGGGACATAGGCTCCTACAATGAGCAGTTCTTC.

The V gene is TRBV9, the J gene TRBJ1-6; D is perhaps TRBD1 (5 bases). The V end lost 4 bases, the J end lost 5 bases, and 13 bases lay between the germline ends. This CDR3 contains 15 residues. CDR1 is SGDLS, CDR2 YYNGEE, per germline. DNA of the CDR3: TGTGCCAGCAGCTCTACAGGATCAGATAATTCACCCCTCCACTTT. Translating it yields CASSSTGSDNSPLHF.

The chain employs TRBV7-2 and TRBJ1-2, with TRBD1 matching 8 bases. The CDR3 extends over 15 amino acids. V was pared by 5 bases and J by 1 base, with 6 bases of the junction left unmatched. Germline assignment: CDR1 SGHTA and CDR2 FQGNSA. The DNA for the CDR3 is TGTGCCAGCAGCCAGACAGGGGCCTATAACTATGGCTACACCTTC. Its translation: CASSQTGAYNYGYTF.

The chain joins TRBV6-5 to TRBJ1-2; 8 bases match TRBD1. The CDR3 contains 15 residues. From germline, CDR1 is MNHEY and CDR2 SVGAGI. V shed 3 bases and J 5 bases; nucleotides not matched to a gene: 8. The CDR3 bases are TGTGCCAGCAGTTATTTGCCGGGACAGGAATATGGCTACACCTTC. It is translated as CASSYLPGQEYGYTF.

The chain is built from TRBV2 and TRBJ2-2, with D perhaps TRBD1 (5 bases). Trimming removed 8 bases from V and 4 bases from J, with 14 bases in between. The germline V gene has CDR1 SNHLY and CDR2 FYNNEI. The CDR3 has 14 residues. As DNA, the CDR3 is TGTGCCAGCGGCAAGGGGTCGGGCACCGGGGAGCTGTTTTTT. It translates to CASGKGSGTGELFF.

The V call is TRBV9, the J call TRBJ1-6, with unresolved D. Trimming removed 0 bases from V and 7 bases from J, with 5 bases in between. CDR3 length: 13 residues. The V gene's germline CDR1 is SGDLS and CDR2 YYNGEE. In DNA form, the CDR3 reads TGTGCCAGCAGCGTAGACTCGAATTCACCCCTCCACTTT. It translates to CASSVDSNSPLHF.

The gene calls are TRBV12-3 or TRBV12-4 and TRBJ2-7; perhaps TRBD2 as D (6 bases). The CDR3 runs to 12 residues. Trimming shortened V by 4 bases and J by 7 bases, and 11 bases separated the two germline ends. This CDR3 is CASSSTGGEQYF. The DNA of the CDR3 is TGTGCCAGCAGTTCCACAGGAGGGGAGCAGTACTTC.

This CDR3 is CATPDSEGNTIYF. DNA for the CDR3: TGTGCCACCCCTGATTCGGAGGGAAACACCATATATTTT. This rearrangement joins TRBV28 to TRBJ1-3; D gene unclear. Germline V lookup: CDR1 MDHEN, CDR2 SYDVKM. The V end was cut by 10 bases, the J end by 4 bases, with 14 bases between. This CDR3 spans 13 amino acids.

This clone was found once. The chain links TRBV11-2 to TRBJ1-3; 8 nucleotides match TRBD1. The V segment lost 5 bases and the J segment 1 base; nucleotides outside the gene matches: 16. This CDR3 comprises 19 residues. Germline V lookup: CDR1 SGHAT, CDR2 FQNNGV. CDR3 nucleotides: TGTGCCAGCAGCCCGATTAGGTTCACAGGGGGAAGATCTGGAAACACCATATATTTT. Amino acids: CASSPIRFTGGRSGNTIYF.

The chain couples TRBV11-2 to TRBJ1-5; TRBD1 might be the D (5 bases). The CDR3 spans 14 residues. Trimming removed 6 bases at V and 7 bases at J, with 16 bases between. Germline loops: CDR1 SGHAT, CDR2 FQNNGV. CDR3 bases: TGTGCCAGCAGTTCCCTTGTACCAGGGCAGCCCCAGCATTTT. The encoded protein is CASSSLVPGQPQHF.

Written as DNA, the CDR3 is TGTGCCAGCAGTTTGGCATCTAGGAATGAGCAGTTCTTC. Protein: CASSLASRNEQFF. This chain uses TRBV12-3 or TRBV12-4 with TRBJ2-1, with D uncertain. CDR3 size: 13 residues. V was pared by 3 bases and J by 7 bases, with 10 bases between.

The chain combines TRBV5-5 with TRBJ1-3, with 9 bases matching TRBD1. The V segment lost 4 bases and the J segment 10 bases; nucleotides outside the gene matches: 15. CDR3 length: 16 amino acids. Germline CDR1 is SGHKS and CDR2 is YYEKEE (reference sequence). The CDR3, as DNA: TGTGCCAGCAGCCACGACGTTAACAGGGGGCTCCTAACCATATATTTT. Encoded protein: CASSHDVNRGLLTIYF.

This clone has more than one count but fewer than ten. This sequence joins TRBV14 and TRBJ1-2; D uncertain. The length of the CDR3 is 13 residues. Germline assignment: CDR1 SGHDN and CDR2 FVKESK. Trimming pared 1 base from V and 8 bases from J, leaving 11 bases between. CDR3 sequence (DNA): TGTGCCAGCAGCCAAGTTCAATATGGCGGCTACACCTTC. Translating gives CASSQVQYGGYTF.